This T cell receptor (beta chain) comes out of a study of blood T cell repertoires in COVID-19. Study context: Sample material is recorded as cDNA or gDNA derived from T cells, B-cell-depleted T cells, or PBMCs.

Trimming removed 0 bases from V and 6 bases from J, with 15 bases in between. The CDR3 loop spans 16 amino acids. Germline V CDR1 and CDR2: MGHRA, YSYEKL. Produced via immunoSEQ multiplex PCR; TCRdb's table is partial and in-frame only. The sample consists of about 130,000 clones, about 89% of them appearing once. The chain is built from TRBV4-1 and TRBJ1-5; D possibly corresponds to TRBD1 (6 bases). This TCR came from a woman in her sixties or seventies with COVID-19, enrolled during active disease. The sample comprised peripheral blood. The CDR3 DNA reads TGCGCCAGCAGCCAAGATGGTAGGCAGGGGCTTCAGCCCCAGCATTTT. This translates into CASSQDGRQGLQPQHF.